The entry below describes one T cell receptor beta chain. These data come from a study of blood T cell repertoires in COVID-19. The CDR3 contains 16 residues. V lost 3 bases to trimming and J lost 2 bases, with 17 bases between them. Germline V gene sequence: CDR1 SGDLS, CDR2 YYNGEE. The assay was immunoSEQ multiplex PCR, and TCRdb's table has in-frame clones only and misses some. The sample lists 210,000 or so clones; 83% were seen once. This TCR came from a woman aged 30 to 39 with COVID-19, enrolled during active disease. Sequenced input: peripheral blood. The chain combines TRBV9 with TRBJ1-1; perhaps TRBD1 as D (6 bases). Here the CDR3 DNA reads TGTGCCAGCAGCGAGGGGTGGACAGCAGTAAACACTGAAGCTTTCTTT. The encoded protein is CASSEGWTAVNTEAFF.